Included here is one T cell receptor beta chain sequence, with context. Antigen: not known. CDR3 length equals 15 residues. CDR1 and CDR2 from the germline V gene are LGHNA and YNFKEQ. V lost 4 bases and J 4 bases, leaving 16 bases between the germline ends. The sample comes from a study of T-cell reconstitution after alpha-beta-depleted transplantation in children. The study's findings and limits: High day-60 TCRbeta diversity in some patients came from surviving recipient T cells and thymic progenitors. T-cell numbers and diversity, one year after transplant, stemmed largely from T cells that were newly produced. Reportedly, roughly two months post-transplant, alpha-beta T cells arose from several hundred expanded graft clones.

Preparation of the TCRbeta library used unique molecular identifiers. From the PCR reads, TCRdb called clonotypes with MiXCR, one entry per CDR3 protein. The sample has a few hundred thousand distinct CDR3 sequences, roughly 8.2% seen once. The receptor's source is a female patient aged 2-9 years who had a stem cell transplant for Fanconi anemia, so the T cells may come from the graft donor. The material was peripheral blood, obtained 360 days after TCRalphabeta/CD19-depleted stem cell transplant. V is TRBV4-2 and J is TRBJ1-1; D might be TRBD1 (5 bases). The CDR3 protein is CASSPGPWGGTEAFF. The DNA of the CDR3 is TGTGCCAGCAGCCCTGGGCCCTGGGGGGGCACTGAAGCTTTCTTT.